One and the same sample provided the 5 T cell receptor beta chains below, sequenced in a study of radiotherapy plus CTLA-4 blockade in lung cancer. Using immunoSEQ multiplex PCR, the repertoire was profiled, and TCRdb retains in-frame clones only, with some absent. Found here are approximately 50,000 clones, 73% of them singletons; the top ten hold about 3.8%. The source material was peripheral blood, sampled from a patient treated with radiotherapy plus ipilimumab. The receptors come from a human donor with non-small cell lung cancer who had a complete response to radiotherapy plus ipilimumab.

The CDR3 loop reads CSASGRGGYTF. The CDR3 DNA sequence: TGCAGTGCTTCAGGAAGGGGTGGCTACACCTTC. The J gene is TRBJ1-2, the V gene TRBV20-1, with D possibly being TRBD1 (5 bases). The CDR3 consists of 11 residues. From germline, CDR1 is DFQATT and CDR2 SNEGSKA (reference sequence). V was pared by 5 bases and J by 7 bases, with 11 bases between.

This sequence joins TRBV13 and TRBJ2-1; D remains ambiguous. The CDR3 consists of 14 residues. The V end was cut by 1 base, the J end by 1 base, with 5 bases between. CDR1 is PRHDT, CDR2 FYEKMQ, per germline (reference sequence). CDR3 nucleotides: TGTGCCAGCAGCTTAGAAATATCCTACAATGAGCAGTTCTTC. Encoded protein: CASSLEISYNEQFF.

The V gene is TRBV5-1, the J gene TRBJ2-7, with TRBD1 matching 10 bases. The CDR3 loop spans 19 amino acids. CDR1 is SGHRS and CDR2 is YFSETQ in the germline V gene. The V segment lost 4 bases and the J segment 0 bases; nucleotides outside the gene matches: 16. Written as DNA, the CDR3 is TGCGCCAGCAGCCCTACTAGACAGGGGGCCCCCTTCAGCTCCTACGAGCAGTACTTC. Protein: CASSPTRQGAPFSSYEQYF.

This chain uses TRBV5-8 with TRBJ1-5, with D maybe TRBD1 (5 bases). The V gene lost 1 base and the J gene lost 2 bases, with 7 bases spanning the gap. The CDR3 consists of 14 residues. The germline V gene has CDR1 SGHTS and CDR2 YDEGEE. DNA for the CDR3: TGTGCCAGCAGCTTGTGGGGGGGCAATCAGCCCCAGCATTTT. It yields the protein CASSLWGGNQPQHF.

This chain links TRBV27 with TRBJ2-5; tentatively, D is TRBD1 (6 bases). The V gene's germline CDR1 is MNHEY and CDR2 SMNVEV (reference sequence). The CDR3 has 15 residues. Trimming took off 8 bases at V and 4 bases at J, with 20 bases between the two ends. The CDR3, as DNA: TGTGCCAGCCCCCCTTCCCGGGACACAAGAGAGACCCAGTACTTC. Amino acids: CASPPSRDTRETQYF.